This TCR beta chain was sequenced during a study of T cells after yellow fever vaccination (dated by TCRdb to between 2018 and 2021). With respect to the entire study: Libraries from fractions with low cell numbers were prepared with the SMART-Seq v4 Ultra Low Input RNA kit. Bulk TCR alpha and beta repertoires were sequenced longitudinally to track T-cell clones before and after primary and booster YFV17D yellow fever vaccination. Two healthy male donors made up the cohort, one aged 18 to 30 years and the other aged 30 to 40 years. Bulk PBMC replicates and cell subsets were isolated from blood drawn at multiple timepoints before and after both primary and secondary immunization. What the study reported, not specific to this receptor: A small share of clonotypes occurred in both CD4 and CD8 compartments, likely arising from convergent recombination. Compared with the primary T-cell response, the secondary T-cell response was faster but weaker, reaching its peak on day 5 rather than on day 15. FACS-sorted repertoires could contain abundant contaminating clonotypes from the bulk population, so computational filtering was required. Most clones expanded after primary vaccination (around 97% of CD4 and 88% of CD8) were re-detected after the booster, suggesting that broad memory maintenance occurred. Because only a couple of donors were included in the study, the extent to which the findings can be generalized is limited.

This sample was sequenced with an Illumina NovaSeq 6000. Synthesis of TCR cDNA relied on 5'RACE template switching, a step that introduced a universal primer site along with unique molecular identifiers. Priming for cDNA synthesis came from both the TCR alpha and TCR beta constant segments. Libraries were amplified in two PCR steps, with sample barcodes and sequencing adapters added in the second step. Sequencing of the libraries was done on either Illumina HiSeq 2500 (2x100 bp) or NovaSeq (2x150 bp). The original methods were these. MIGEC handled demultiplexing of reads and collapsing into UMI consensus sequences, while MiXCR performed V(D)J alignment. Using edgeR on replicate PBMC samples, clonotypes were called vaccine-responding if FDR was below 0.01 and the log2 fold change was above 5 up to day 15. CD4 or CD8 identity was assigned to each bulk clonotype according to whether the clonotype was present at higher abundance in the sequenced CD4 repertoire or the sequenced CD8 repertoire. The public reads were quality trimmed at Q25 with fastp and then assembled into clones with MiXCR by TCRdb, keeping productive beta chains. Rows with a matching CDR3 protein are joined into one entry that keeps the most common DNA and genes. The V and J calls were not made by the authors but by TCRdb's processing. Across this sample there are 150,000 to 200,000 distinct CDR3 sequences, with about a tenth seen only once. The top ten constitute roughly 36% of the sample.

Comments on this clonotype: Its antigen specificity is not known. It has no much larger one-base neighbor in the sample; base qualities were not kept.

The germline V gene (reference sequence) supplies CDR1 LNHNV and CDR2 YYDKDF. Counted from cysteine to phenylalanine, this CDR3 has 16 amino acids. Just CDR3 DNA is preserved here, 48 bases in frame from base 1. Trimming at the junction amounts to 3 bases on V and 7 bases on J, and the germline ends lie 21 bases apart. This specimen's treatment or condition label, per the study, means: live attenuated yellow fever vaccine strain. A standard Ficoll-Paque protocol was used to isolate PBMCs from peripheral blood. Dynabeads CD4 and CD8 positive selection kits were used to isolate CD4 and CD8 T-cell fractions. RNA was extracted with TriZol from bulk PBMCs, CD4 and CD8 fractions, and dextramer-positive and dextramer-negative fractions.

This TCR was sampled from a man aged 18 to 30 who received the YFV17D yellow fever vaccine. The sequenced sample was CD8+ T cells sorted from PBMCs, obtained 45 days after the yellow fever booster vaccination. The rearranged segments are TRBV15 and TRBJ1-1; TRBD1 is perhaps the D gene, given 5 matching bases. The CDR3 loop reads CATSSPWGVGYFEAFF. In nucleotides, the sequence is TGTGCCACCAGCAGTCCCTGGGGGGTCGGTTACTTTGAAGCTTTCTTT.